This passage covers 6 T cell receptor beta chains from one sample sequenced in a study of human T cells and chemical hapten exposure. As to time point: patch test 1, 2 weeks after DPC sensitization. The sample's treatment: therapeutic diphenylcyclopropenone sensitization with weekly scalp DPC. In TCRdb, the RACE reads were re-called with MiXCR into one record per CDR3 protein. The profile covers about 74,000 distinct CDR3 sequences, with 32% appearing a single time and about 9.6% taken by the ten largest. The sequencing here drew on whole blood, taken in connection with sensitization to the hapten diphenylcyclopropenone (DPC). The origin of the receptors is a man in his forties with alopecia areata. Some clones in this sample may be carry-over from other donors' samples.

The genes are TRBV4-2 and TRBJ2-1; TRBD2 matches at 12 bases. The junction had 10 bases not matched to a gene; V was cut back by 3 bases and J by 7 bases. The CDR3 has 17 amino acids. CDR1 LGHNA and CDR2 YNFKEQ come from the germline V gene. The CDR3 DNA reads as TGTGCCAGCAGCCAGGACCCTAGCGGGAGGGCCCTAAATGAGCAGTTCTTC. Its translation is CASSQDPSGRALNEQFF.

This clonotype was seen a few times. The rearrangement uses TRBV3-1 and TRBJ2-7, with D possibly matching TRBD1 (6 bases). The germline V gene has CDR1 LGHDT and CDR2 YNNKEL (reference sequence). V lost 3 bases, J lost 4 bases, and 13 bases lay in between. CDR3 length equals 14 residues. For the CDR3, the DNA is TGTGCCAGCAGCCACCCAGGGGCTGGGTACGAGCAGTACTTC. Its protein product is CASSHPGAGYEQYF.

This clonotype has just a few counts. J is TRBJ1-6 and V is TRBV20-1, with TRBD1 matching 7 bases. The J segment lost 0 bases and the V segment lost 3 bases, leaving 5 bases of the junction unmatched. The CDR3 runs to 16 residues. Germline V gene sequence: CDR1 DFQATT, CDR2 SNEGSKA (reference sequence). CDR3 in amino acids: CSARTGPLSYNSPLHF. DNA of the CDR3: TGCAGTGCTAGGACAGGGCCTCTCTCCTATAATTCACCCCTCCACTTT.

V is TRBV9 and J is TRBJ2-7, with a possible D match to TRBD2 (5 bases). V was pared by 4 bases and J by 7 bases, with 12 bases between. Germline CDR1 is SGDLS and CDR2 is YYNGEE. The CDR3 consists of 12 residues. CDR3 DNA: TGTGCCAGCAGCCCCGTTGAGGGAGAGCAGTACTTC. Encoded protein: CASSPVEGEQYF.

This clonotype was counted between two and nine times. The chain joins TRBV14 to TRBJ1-2, with 7 nucleotides matching TRBD1. The trim removed 6 bases at V and 2 bases at J, leaving 9 bases unmatched. The CDR3 covers 15 residues. From germline, CDR1 is SGHDN and CDR2 FVKESK. The CDR3 sequence: CASRRTGAVNYGYTF. The CDR3, as DNA: TGTGCCAGCAGACGTACAGGGGCGGTGAACTATGGCTACACCTTC.

This clonotype was observed a handful of times. As DNA, the CDR3 is TGTGCCAGCAGCTTCAAGGGCGGGGGAGATACGCAGTATTTT. It yields the protein CASSFKGGGDTQYF. The rearrangement uses TRBV7-9 and TRBJ2-3, with 7 bases lining up with TRBD2. Germline V lookup: CDR1 SEHNR, CDR2 FQNEAQ (reference sequence). V shed 3 bases, J shed 5 bases, and the junction held 5 bases outside the gene matches. The CDR3 has 14 residues.